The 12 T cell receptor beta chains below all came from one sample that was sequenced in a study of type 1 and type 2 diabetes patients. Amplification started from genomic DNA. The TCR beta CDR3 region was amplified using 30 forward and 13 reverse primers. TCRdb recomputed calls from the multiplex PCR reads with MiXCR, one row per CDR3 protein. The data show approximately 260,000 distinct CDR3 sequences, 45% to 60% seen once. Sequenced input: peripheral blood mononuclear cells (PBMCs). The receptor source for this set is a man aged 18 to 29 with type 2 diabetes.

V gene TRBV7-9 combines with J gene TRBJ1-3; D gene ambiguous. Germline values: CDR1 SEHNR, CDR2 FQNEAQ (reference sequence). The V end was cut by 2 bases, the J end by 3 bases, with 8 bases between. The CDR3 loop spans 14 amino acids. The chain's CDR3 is CASSLSGFGNTIYF. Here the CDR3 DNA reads TGTGCCAGCAGCTTATCAGGTTTTGGAAACACCATATATTTT.

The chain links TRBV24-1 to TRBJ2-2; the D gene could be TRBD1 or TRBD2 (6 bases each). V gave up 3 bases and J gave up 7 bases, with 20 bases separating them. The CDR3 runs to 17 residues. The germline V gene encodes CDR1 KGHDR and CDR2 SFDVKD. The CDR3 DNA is TGTGCCACCAGTGATCCCCCCGGGGGCCCCTTAAGCGGGGAGCTGTTTTTT. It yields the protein CATSDPPGGPLSGELFF.

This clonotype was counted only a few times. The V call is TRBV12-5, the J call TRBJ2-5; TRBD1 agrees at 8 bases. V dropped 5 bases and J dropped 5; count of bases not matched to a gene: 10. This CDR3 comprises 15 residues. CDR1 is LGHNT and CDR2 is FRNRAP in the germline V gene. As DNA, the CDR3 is TGTGCTAGTGGTCCCGGGACAGGAGGAGATGAGACCCAGTACTTC. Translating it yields CASGPGTGGDETQYF.

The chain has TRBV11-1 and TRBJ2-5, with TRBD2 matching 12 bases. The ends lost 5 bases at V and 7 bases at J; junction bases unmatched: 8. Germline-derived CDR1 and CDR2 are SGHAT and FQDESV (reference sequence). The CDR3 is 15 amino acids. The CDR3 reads CASSRGASGRGTQYF. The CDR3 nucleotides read TGTGCCAGCAGCCGCGGGGCTAGCGGGAGGGGGACCCAGTACTTC.

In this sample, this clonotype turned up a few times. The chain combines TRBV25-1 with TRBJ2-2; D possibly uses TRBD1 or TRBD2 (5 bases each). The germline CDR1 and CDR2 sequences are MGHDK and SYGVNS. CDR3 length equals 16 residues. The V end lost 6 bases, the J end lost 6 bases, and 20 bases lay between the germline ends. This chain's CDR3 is CASSEGFSRGAGELFF. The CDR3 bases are TGTGCCAGCAGCGAAGGGTTCTCGAGGGGAGCCGGGGAGCTGTTTTTT. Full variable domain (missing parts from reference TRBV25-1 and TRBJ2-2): EADIYQTPRYLVIGTGKKITLECSQTMGHDKMYWYQQDPGMELHLIHYSYGVNSTEKGDLSSESTVSRIRTEHFPLTLESARPSHTSQYLCASSEGFSRGAGELFFGEGSRLTVL.

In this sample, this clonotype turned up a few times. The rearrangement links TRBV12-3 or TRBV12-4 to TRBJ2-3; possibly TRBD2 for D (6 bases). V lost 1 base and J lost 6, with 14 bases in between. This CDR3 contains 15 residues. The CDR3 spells CASSLGGNGGDTQYF. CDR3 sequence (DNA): TGTGCCAGCAGTTTAGGCGGGAATGGGGGGGATACGCAGTATTTT.

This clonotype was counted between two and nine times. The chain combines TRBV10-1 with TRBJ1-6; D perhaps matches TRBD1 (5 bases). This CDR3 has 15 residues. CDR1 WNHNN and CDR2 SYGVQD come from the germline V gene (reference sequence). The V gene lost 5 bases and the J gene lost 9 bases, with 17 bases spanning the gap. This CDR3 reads CASSLSPGGTSPLHF. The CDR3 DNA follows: TGCGCCAGCAGTCTTTCCCCGGGGGGGACTTCACCCCTCCACTTT.

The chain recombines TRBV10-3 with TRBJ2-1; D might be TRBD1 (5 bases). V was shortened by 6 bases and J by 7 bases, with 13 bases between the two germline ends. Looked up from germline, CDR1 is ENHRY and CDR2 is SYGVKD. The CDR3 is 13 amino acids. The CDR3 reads CAISLGNRNEQFF. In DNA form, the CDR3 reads TGTGCCATCAGCCTGGGGAACAGGAATGAGCAGTTCTTC.

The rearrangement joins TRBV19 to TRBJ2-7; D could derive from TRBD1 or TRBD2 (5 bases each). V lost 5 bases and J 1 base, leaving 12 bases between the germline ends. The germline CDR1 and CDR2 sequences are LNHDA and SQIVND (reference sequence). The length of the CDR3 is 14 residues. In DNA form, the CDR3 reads TGTGCCAGTAGTTCCCGGGACCGATCCTACGAGCAGTACTTC. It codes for CASSSRDRSYEQYF.

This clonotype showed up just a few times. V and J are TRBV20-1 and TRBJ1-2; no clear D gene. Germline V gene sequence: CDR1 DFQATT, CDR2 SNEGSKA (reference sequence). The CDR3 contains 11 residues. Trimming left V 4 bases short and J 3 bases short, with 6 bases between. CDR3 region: CSATGDYGYTF. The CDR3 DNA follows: TGCAGTGCTACAGGCGACTATGGCTACACCTTC.

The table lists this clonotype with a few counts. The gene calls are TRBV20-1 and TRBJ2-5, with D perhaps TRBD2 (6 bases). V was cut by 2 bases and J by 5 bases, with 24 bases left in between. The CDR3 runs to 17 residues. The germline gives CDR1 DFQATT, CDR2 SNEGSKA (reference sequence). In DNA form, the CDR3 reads TGCAGTGCTAGAAGGGGAGGCGGGGTTTGGCGAACGGAGACCCAGTACTTC. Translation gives CSARRGGGVWRTETQYF.

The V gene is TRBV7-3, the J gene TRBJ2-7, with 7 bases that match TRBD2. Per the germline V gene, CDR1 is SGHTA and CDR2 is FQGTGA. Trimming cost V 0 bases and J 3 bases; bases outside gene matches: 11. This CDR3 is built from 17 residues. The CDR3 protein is CASSLTRYGERGYEQYF. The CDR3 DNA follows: TGTGCCAGCAGCTTAACCCGTTACGGGGAGCGGGGCTACGAGCAGTACTTC.